The T cell receptor beta chain described here comes from a study of blood T cell repertoires in COVID-19. Study-wide context: Nucleic acid was either cDNA or gDNA, and it came from T cells, B-cell-depleted T cells, or PBMCs.

Looked up from germline, CDR1 is SGHRS and CDR2 is YFSETQ. The CDR3 length is 15 residues. V was trimmed by 2 bases and J by 1 base, leaving 12 bases between them. Per the study methods: Cell counts per sample came from amplifying reference gene primers. Assay: immunoSEQ multiplex PCR; the TCRdb copy retains only in-frame clones and omits some. From that table come the V and J calls and clone size; the DNA was used to work out D and trimming. This table holds about 260,000 clones, 80% to 90% found once. Participants, about 18 to 100 years old, spanned fewer than 25 US areas. Two negative PCRs, clearance, or symptom resolution characterized the recovered Cohort 3 donors.

This TCR derives from a woman between 18 and 29 years old who had recovered from COVID-19. V usage is TRBV5-1 and J usage is TRBJ1-1, with unresolved D. Sequenced input: PBMCs or T cells enriched from blood (not recorded which). CDR3 residues: CASSFLTAGNTEAFF. DNA for the CDR3: TGCGCCAGCAGCTTTTTAACGGCGGGGAACACTGAAGCTTTCTTT. The full variable domain, completed using reference TRBV5-1 and TRBJ1-1, is KAGVTQTPRYLIKTRGQQVTLSCSPISGHRSVSWYQQTPGQGLQFLFEYFSETQRNKGNFPGRFSGRQFSNSRSEMNVSTLELGDSALYLCASSFLTAGNTEAFFGQGTRLTVV.